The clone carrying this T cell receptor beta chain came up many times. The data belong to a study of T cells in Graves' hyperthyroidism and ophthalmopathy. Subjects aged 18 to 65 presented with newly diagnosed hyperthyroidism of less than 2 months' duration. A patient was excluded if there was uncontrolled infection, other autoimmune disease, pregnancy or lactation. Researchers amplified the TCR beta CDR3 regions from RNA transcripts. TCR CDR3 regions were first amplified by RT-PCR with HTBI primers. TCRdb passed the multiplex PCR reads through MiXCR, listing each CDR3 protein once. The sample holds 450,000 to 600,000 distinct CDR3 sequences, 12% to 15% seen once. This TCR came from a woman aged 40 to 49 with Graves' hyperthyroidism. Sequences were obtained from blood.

CDR3 region: CASSSVTGATYEQYF. DNA for the CDR3: TGTGCCAGCAGCTCGGTGACAGGGGCCACCTACGAGCAGTACTTC. V gene TRBV28 combines with J gene TRBJ2-7; 8 nucleotides line up with TRBD1. Unmatched junction bases numbered 9, after V lost 6 bases and J lost 2 bases. Germline-derived CDR1 and CDR2 are MDHEN and SYDVKM. The CDR3 sequence is 15 residues long.